These T cell receptor beta chains were read from a single sample in a study of T-cell reconstitution after alpha-beta-depleted transplantation in children. From the PCR reads, TCRdb called clonotypes with MiXCR, one entry per CDR3 protein. The table includes about 400,000 distinct CDR3 sequences, 20% detected once. The sequencing used PBMCs from the stem cell graft donor, collected from the stem cell graft. The receptors here all came from a human donor who donated a stem cell graft to a child with acute myeloid leukemia. CDR3s include the opening cysteine and the closing phenylalanine or tryptophan. D genes are given only for firm matches. Clone size, where shown, is once, few, many, or a class for clones that have expanded.

clone_size	j_call	v_call	d_call	cdr3_nt	cdr3_aa
-	TRBJ2-7	TRBV6-2/TRBV6-3	-	TGTGCCAGCAAGGAATCCACAGGGTTGTCTCGCTCCTACGAGCAGTACTTC	CASKESTGLSRSYEQYF
few	TRBJ2-7	TRBV7-9	-	TGTGCCAGCAGCCACGGGGGACTGGCATCAGAGCAGTACTTC	CASSHGGLASEQYF
-	TRBJ2-2	TRBV9	-	TGTGCCAGCAGCGTACAGGGAGGTCACACCGGGGAGCTGTTTTTT	CASSVQGGHTGELFF
-	TRBJ2-2	TRBV29-1	-	TGCAGCGTCGGGAAGAGTACCGGGGAGCTGTTTTTT	CSVGKSTGELFF
-	TRBJ2-1	TRBV20-1	-	TGCAGTGCTGCCGGACTAGGGGGGGACAATGAGCAGTTCTTC	CSAAGLGGDNEQFF
-	TRBJ1-3	TRBV10-3	-	TGTGCCATCAGCCAGTCAGGGTCTGGAAACACCATATATTTT	CAISQSGSGNTIYF
few	TRBJ2-3	TRBV25-1	-	TGTGCCAGCAGTCCGAGGAGGGGCACAGATACGCAGTATTTT	CASSPRRGTDTQYF
many	TRBJ2-7	TRBV4-1	-	TGCGCCAGCAGCCAGACAGCCATCTTGGGAGAGCAGTACTTC	CASSQTAILGEQYF
-	TRBJ1-2	TRBV29-1	TRBD1	TGCAGCGGTTTGACAGGGAAGCGCTATGGCTACACCTTC	CSGLTGKRYGYTF
-	TRBJ2-7	TRBV12-3/TRBV12-4	-	TGTGCCAGCAGTTTAGTGCCAGGGATTTCCTACGAGCAGTACTTC	CASSLVPGISYEQYF
many	TRBJ1-5	TRBV20-1	TRBD1	TGCAGTGCTCGGGGAAACAGGGGTAGCAATCAGCCCCAGCATTTT	CSARGNRGSNQPQHF
few	TRBJ2-1	TRBV3-1	-	TGTGCCAGCACGACTCAGAATGAGCAGTTCTTC	CASTTQNEQFF
few	TRBJ2-5	TRBV7-2	-	TGTGCCAGCAGCTTAGAGAGTATCGAGACCCAGTACTTC	CASSLESIETQYF
-	TRBJ2-1	TRBV11-2	-	TGTGCCAGCAGCGAGATCGCCCGTACTATCCTGTTCTTC	CASSEIARTILFF